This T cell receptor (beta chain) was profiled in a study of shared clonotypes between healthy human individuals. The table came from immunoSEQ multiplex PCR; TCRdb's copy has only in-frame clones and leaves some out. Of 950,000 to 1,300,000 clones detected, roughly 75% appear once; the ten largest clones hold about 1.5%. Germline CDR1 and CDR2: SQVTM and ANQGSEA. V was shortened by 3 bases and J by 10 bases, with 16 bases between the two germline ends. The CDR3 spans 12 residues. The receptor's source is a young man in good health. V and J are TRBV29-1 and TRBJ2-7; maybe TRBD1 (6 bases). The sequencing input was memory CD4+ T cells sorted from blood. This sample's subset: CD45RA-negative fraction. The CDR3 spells CSVEGQGRAQYF. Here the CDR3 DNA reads TGCAGCGTTGAGGGTCAGGGGCGCGCTCAGTACTTC.